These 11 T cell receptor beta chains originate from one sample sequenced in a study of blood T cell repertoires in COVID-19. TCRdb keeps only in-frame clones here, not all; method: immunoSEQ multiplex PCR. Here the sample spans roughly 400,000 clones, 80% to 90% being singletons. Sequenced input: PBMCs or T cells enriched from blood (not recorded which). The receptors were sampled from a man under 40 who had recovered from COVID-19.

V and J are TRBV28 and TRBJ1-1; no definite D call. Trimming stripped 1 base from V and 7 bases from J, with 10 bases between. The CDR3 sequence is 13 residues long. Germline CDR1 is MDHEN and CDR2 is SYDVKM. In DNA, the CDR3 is TGTGCCAGCAGTTTATTAGGAGGGAATGAAGCTTTCTTT. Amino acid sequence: CASSLLGGNEAFF.

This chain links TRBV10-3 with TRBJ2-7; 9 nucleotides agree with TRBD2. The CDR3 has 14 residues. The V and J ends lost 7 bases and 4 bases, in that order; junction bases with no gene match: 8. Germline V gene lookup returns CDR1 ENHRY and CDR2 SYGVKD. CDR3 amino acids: CAIKGSGSRYEQYF. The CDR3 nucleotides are TGTGCCATCAAGGGTAGCGGGAGCCGATACGAGCAGTACTTC.

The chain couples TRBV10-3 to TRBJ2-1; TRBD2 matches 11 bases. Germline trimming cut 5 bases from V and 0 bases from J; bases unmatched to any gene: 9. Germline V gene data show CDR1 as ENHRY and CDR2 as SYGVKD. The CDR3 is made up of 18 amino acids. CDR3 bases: TGTGCCATCAGTAACGGACTAGCGGGCGGGGGCTCCTACAATGAGCAGTTCTTC. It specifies CAISNGLAGGGSYNEQFF.

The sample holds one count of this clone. The CDR3 protein is CASSLSGTGAANYGYTF. CDR3 sequence (DNA): TGTGCCAGCAGTTTATCAGGGACAGGGGCTGCAAACTATGGCTACACCTTC. J is TRBJ1-2 and V is TRBV27, with 10 bases aligning to TRBD1. Germline trimming cut 0 bases from V and 2 bases from J; bases unmatched to any gene: 6. This CDR3 region has 17 residues. CDR1 MNHEY and CDR2 SMNVEV come from the germline V gene (reference sequence).

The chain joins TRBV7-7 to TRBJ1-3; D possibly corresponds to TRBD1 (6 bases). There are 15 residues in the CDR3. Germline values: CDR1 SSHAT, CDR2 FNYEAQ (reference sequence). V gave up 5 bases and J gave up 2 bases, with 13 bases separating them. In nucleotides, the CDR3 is TGTGCCAGCAGCCGGGGACAAGGAACTGGAAACACCATATATTTT. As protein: CASSRGQGTGNTIYF.

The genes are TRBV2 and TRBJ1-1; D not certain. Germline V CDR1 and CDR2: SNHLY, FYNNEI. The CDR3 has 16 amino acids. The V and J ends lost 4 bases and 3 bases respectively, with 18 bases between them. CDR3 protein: CASSAGLLRVDTEAFF. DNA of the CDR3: TGTGCCAGCAGTGCCGGCCTTCTGAGGGTAGACACTGAAGCTTTCTTT.

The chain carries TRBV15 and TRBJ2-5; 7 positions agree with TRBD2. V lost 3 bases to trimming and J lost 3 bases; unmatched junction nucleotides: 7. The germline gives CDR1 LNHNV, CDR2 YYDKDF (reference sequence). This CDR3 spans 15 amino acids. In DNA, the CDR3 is TGTGCCACCAGCAGTACAGCGGGATTAGAAGAGACCCAGTACTTC. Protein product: CATSSTAGLEETQYF.

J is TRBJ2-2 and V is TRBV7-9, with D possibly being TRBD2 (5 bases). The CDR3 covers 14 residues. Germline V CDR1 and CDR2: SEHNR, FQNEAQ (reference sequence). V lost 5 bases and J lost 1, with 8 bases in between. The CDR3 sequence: CASSLDLNTGELFF. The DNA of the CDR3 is TGTGCCAGCAGCCTGGACTTGAACACCGGGGAGCTGTTTTTT.

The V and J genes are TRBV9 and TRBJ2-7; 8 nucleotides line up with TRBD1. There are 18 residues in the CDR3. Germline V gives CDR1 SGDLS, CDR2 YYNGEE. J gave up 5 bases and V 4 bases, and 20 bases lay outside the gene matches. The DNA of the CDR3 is TGTGCCAGCAGCCCCCACCTCCCTCAGGGGGCCGCCTTTGACGAGCAGTACTTC. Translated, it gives CASSPHLPQGAAFDEQYF.

CDR3: CASRGPGLAVVTQYF. The CDR3 DNA follows: TGTGCCAGCAGGGGCCCGGGACTAGCGGTGGTGACCCAGTACTTC. J is TRBJ2-5 and V is TRBV28; 11 bases are shared with TRBD2. The germline V gene encodes CDR1 MDHEN and CDR2 SYDVKM. The CDR3 is made up of 15 amino acids. V lost 6 bases, J lost 7 bases, and 10 bases stayed unmatched.

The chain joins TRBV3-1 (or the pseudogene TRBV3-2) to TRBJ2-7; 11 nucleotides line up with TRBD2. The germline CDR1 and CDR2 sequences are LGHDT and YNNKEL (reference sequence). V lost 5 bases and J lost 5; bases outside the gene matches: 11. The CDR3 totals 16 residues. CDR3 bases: TGTGCCAGCAGCTCCCGACTAGCGGGAAATCTCCACGAGCAGTACTTC. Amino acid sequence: CASSSRLAGNLHEQYF.